These T cell receptor beta chains were read from a single sample in a study of CD8+ T cells in alopecia areata. This table comes from immunoSEQ multiplex PCR, and its TCRdb copy is limited to in-frame clones, with some not included. The data show 150,000 or so clones, roughly 50% seen once. Material: CD4+ T cells sorted from blood. All receptors derive from a human donor with alopecia areata. The CDR3 runs from the conserved cysteine through the conserved F or W. Each record gives: J gene, clone size, V gene, D gene, CDR3 DNA, CDR3 protein. The D gene is left open where the match is weak. Rows may omit the clone size; those that give it use once, few, many or a size class.

j_gene: TRBJ2-7
abundance: .
v_gene: TRBV23-1
d_gene: TRBD1
CDR3nt: TGCGCCAGCAGGCGCAGGAACAGGGGAGCCCCCTACGAGCAGTACTTC
CDR3aa: CASRRRNRGAPYEQYF

j_gene: TRBJ1-1
abundance: .
v_gene: TRBV29-1
d_gene: .
CDR3nt: TGCAGCGGGGCCCAGACTGAAGCTTTCTTT
CDR3aa: CSGAQTEAFF

j_gene: TRBJ1-2
abundance: .
v_gene: TRBV2
d_gene: TRBD1
CDR3nt: TGTGCCAGCAGTGAAGCGCAGGGGGCTAACTATGGCTACACCTTC
CDR3aa: CASSEAQGANYGYTF

j_gene: TRBJ2-7
abundance: .
v_gene: TRBV30
d_gene: .
CDR3nt: TGTGCCTGGAGTTTCCCCGGGGGAAACCCATACGAGCAGTACTTC
CDR3aa: CAWSFPGGNPYEQYF

j_gene: TRBJ1-1
abundance: few
v_gene: TRBV5-4
d_gene: TRBD1
CDR3nt: TGTGCCAGCCGTCGACAGGGGGATTTTGAAGCTTTCTTT
CDR3aa: CASRRQGDFEAFF

j_gene: TRBJ1-1
abundance: .
v_gene: TRBV5-1
d_gene: .
CDR3nt: TGCGCCAGCAGCTGGGCCCTTAAGGGAACGGACACTGAAGCTTTCTTT
CDR3aa: CASSWALKGTDTEAFF

j_gene: TRBJ2-7
abundance: .
v_gene: TRBV27
d_gene: .
CDR3nt: TGTGCCAGCACCCGACAGCGCCCGAACTTCTACGAGCAGTACTTC
CDR3aa: CASTRQRPNFYEQYF

j_gene: TRBJ2-7
abundance: .
v_gene: TRBV30
d_gene: .
CDR3nt: TGTGCCTGGAGTCGGGACGACCAATACGAGCAGTACTTC
CDR3aa: CAWSRDDQYEQYF

j_gene: TRBJ2-6
abundance: .
v_gene: TRBV5-1
d_gene: TRBD1
CDR3nt: TGCGCCAGCAGCTTTTATCAGGGGGCTGGGGCCAACGTCCTGACTTTC
CDR3aa: CASSFYQGAGANVLTF

j_gene: TRBJ2-1
abundance: .
v_gene: TRBV6-5
d_gene: .
CDR3nt: TGTGCCAGCAGTTACTCAGGGGCTGGGAGGAATGAGCAGTTCTTC
CDR3aa: CASSYSGAGRNEQFF

j_gene: TRBJ2-3
abundance: .
v_gene: TRBV4-2
d_gene: TRBD2
CDR3nt: TGTGCCAGCAGCCAAGAGGCTAGCGGGCAGACAGATACGCAGTATTTT
CDR3aa: CASSQEASGQTDTQYF

j_gene: TRBJ2-7
abundance: .
v_gene: TRBV20-1
d_gene: .
CDR3nt: TGCAGTGCTAGCCCCGAGCAGTACTTC
CDR3aa: CSASPEQYF

j_gene: TRBJ2-5
abundance: .
v_gene: TRBV5-1
d_gene: .
CDR3nt: TGCGCCAGCAGCTTGGCCGTGGAGCAAGAGACCCAGTACTTC
CDR3aa: CASSLAVEQETQYF

j_gene: TRBJ2-7
abundance: .
v_gene: TRBV30
d_gene: TRBD1
CDR3nt: TGTGCCTGGAGCGCCCCAGGGGGCGAGCAGTACTTC
CDR3aa: CAWSAPGGEQYF

j_gene: TRBJ2-7
abundance: .
v_gene: TRBV7-9
d_gene: .
CDR3nt: TGTGCCAGCAGTCGGGATCTTCACGAGCAGTACTTC
CDR3aa: CASSRDLHEQYF

j_gene: TRBJ2-4
abundance: few
v_gene: TRBV29-1
d_gene: .
CDR3nt: TGCAGCGTTGAAGTCGGAGGGGCCAAAAACATTCAGTACTTC
CDR3aa: CSVEVGGAKNIQYF

j_gene: TRBJ2-3
abundance: .
v_gene: TRBV29-1
d_gene: .
CDR3nt: TGCAGCGTTACTAGATTTTGGGAGGATACGCAGTATTTT
CDR3aa: CSVTRFWEDTQYF

j_gene: TRBJ1-2
abundance: .
v_gene: TRBV15
d_gene: TRBD1
CDR3nt: TGTGCCACCAGCAGAGATAAGACAGGGGGTGGATATGGCTACACCTTC
CDR3aa: CATSRDKTGGGYGYTF

j_gene: TRBJ1-1
abundance: .
v_gene: TRBV9
d_gene: .
CDR3nt: TGTGCCAGCAGCCAAACCTTGAACACTGAAGCTTTCTTT
CDR3aa: CASSQTLNTEAFF

j_gene: TRBJ2-1
abundance: few
v_gene: TRBV4-1
d_gene: TRBD2
CDR3nt: TGCGCCAGCAGCCAAGATCAACCGGGACTAGCGGGATACAATGAGCAGTTCTTC
CDR3aa: CASSQDQPGLAGYNEQFF

j_gene: TRBJ2-1
abundance: .
v_gene: TRBV25-1
d_gene: .
CDR3nt: TGTGCCAGCAGTCTAACAGGGAGCAGGGGTGAGCAGTTCTTC
CDR3aa: CASSLTGSRGEQFF

j_gene: TRBJ2-7
abundance: few
v_gene: TRBV28
d_gene: .
CDR3nt: TGTGCCAGCAGACCTAGCTCCTACGAGCAGTACTTC
CDR3aa: CASRPSSYEQYF

j_gene: TRBJ2-3
abundance: .
v_gene: TRBV18
d_gene: .
CDR3nt: TGTGCCAGCTCACGGACCAGGGCACCGAGCACAGATACGCAGTATTTT
CDR3aa: CASSRTRAPSTDTQYF

j_gene: TRBJ2-7
abundance: .
v_gene: TRBV5-1
d_gene: TRBD2
CDR3nt: TGCGCCAGCAGCTCCTCGGGACTAGCGGGGGCGTTGAGTGGCGAGCAGTACTTC
CDR3aa: CASSSSGLAGALSGEQYF

j_gene: TRBJ2-3
abundance: few
v_gene: TRBV9
d_gene: .
CDR3nt: TGTGCCAGCAGCCCTGAACCGTGGGACCCCAGCACAGATACGCAGTATTTT
CDR3aa: CASSPEPWDPSTDTQYF

j_gene: TRBJ2-3
abundance: few
v_gene: TRBV29-1
d_gene: .
CDR3nt: TGCAGCGTTGTGTTACAGCCCTCTAGCACAGATACGCAGTATTTT
CDR3aa: CSVVLQPSSTDTQYF

j_gene: TRBJ2-7
abundance: .
v_gene: TRBV5-6
d_gene: .
CDR3nt: TGTGCCAGCAGCTTCCGATTCTACGAGCAGTACTTC
CDR3aa: CASSFRFYEQYF

j_gene: TRBJ1-2
abundance: few
v_gene: TRBV30
d_gene: TRBD1
CDR3nt: TGTGCCTGGAGTGTACGCAGGACAGGGGCTAACTATGGCTACACCTTC
CDR3aa: CAWSVRRTGANYGYTF

j_gene: TRBJ2-3
abundance: .
v_gene: TRBV27
d_gene: TRBD2
CDR3nt: TGTGCCATTCACCCGGGACTAGCGGGAGTTGGGGGGCCAGATACGCAGTATTTT
CDR3aa: CAIHPGLAGVGGPDTQYF

j_gene: TRBJ2-7
abundance: .
v_gene: TRBV28
d_gene: TRBD1
CDR3nt: TGTGCCAGCAGAACAGGGGGCGATTGGAACGAGCAGTACTTC
CDR3aa: CASRTGGDWNEQYF